A selection of T cell receptor beta chains follows, all from one sample in a study of blood T cell repertoires in COVID-19. TCRdb's table, derived via immunoSEQ multiplex PCR, lists solely in-frame clones and lacks some. The sample has 65,000 to 70,000 clones, approximately 93% seen once; the top ten hold about 2.6%. The sequenced material came from peripheral blood. These TCRs come from a man between 65 and 85 years old with active COVID-19. Each CDR3 is given without its conserved first and last residue.

j_call v_call cdr3_aa
TRBJ2-6 TRBV5-4 ASSSRGASGANVLT
TRBJ2-1 TRBV5-1 ASSRRVVNNEQF
TRBJ2-3 TRBV9 ASSVKGDADTQY
TRBJ1-1 TRBV7-2 ASSLARREAF
TRBJ1-1 TRBV5-1 ASSLGNRARVDTEAF
TRBJ1-1 TRBV7-9 ASSPGTGMNTEAF
TRBJ1-1 TRBV12-3/TRBV12-4 ASSRQGPPEAF
TRBJ2-2 TRBV28 ASSWAMVPGELF
TRBJ1-4 TRBV7-2 ASSPAHRDTNEKLF
TRBJ2-1 TRBV4-1 ASSQDEAGVRNEQF
TRBJ2-5 TRBV5-4 ASSLVQQETQY
TRBJ2-3 TRBV28 ASSLKTGISTDTQY
TRBJ1-1 TRBV5-1 ASSLGAGNTEAF
TRBJ1-1 TRBV10-3 AISDRQGETEAF
TRBJ1-3 TRBV21-1 ASSNPGWGPSGNTIY
TRBJ2-7 TRBV27 ASSLLPHNSYEQY
TRBJ2-3 TRBV5-1 ASSLLLAGASTDTQY
TRBJ1-2 TRBV9 ASSPGGLYGYT
TRBJ2-7 TRBV6-5 ASRVRGLATYEQY
TRBJ1-1 TRBV6-5 ASSNPGMRNTEAF
TRBJ2-2 TRBV28 ASSLTENTGELF
TRBJ1-1 TRBV5-4 ASSLGLTMIEAF
TRBJ2-5 TRBV28 ASSSSPTGVKYQETQY
TRBJ1-3 TRBV5-1 ASSLDRGGNTIY
TRBJ1-2 TRBV25-1 ATESGTRYGYT
TRBJ1-6 TRBV19 ASSIPGLGYNSPLH
TRBJ2-2 TRBV6-2/TRBV6-3 ASSFSEGGELF
TRBJ2-5 TRBV6-1 ASSERRDSIQETQY
TRBJ2-1 TRBV18 ASSIRTNSGTSYHEQF
TRBJ1-2 TRBV6-4 ASSDSYLPRSGYT
TRBJ1-4 TRBV5-6 ASSPPGLAEKLF
TRBJ1-1 TRBV6-5 ASIRTASMNTEAF
TRBJ2-5 TRBV12-1 ASSFKSSGEETQY
TRBJ2-7 TRBV7-2 ASSTVTGEQY
TRBJ1-4 TRBV23-1 ASSQSHHRVCEKLF
TRBJ1-1 TRBV6-6 ASSYPEANTEAF
TRBJ2-3 TRBV25-1 ASSEYGSTDTQY
TRBJ2-5 TRBV27 ASGRGGETQY
TRBJ2-5 TRBV6-5 ASSSRPGDRETQY
TRBJ2-2 TRBV5-4 ASSGNRDNTGELF
TRBJ1-2 TRBV18 ASSPEQASVGGYT
TRBJ1-1 TRBV5-1 ASSPGWQGATEAF
TRBJ1-2 TRBV18 ASSPASSTQHGYT
TRBJ2-1 TRBV7-2 ASSLRRLAGNEQF
TRBJ2-3 TRBV5-1 ASSLDGGTSTDTQY
TRBJ1-2 TRBV5-6 AVGTGGSGYT
TRBJ2-1 TRBV7-2 ASSSYPRAEQF
TRBJ1-1 TRBV10-3 AITEQGMNTEAF
TRBJ1-3 TRBV6-5 ASRARDSRGNTIY
TRBJ1-2 TRBV5-1 ASSLDPGFGYT
TRBJ1-2 TRBV4-3 ASSQYRGRPDYGYT
TRBJ2-5 TRBV2 ASRDIRQETQY
TRBJ2-5 TRBV6-5 ASRRTGQETQY
TRBJ2-7 TRBV10-3 AISARQGGGYEQY